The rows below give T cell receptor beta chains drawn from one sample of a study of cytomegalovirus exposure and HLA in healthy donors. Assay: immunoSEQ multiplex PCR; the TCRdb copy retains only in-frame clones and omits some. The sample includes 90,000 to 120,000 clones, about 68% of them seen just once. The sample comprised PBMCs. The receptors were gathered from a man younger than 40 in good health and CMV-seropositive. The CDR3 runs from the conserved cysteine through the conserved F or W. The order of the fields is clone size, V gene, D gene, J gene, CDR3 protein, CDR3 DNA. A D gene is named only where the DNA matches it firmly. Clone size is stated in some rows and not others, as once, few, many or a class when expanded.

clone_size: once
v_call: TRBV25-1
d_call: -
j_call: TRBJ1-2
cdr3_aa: CASSDINYGYTF
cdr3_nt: TGTGCCAGCAGTGATATCAACTATGGCTACACCTTC

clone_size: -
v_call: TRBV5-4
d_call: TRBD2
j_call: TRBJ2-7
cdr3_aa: CASSLASGGAYEQYF
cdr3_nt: TGTGCCAGCAGCTTGGCTAGCGGGGGGGCTTACGAGCAGTACTTC

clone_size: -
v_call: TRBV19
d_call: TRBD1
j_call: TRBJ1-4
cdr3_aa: CASSTGGGRLEKLFF
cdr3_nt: TGTGCCAGTAGTACAGGGGGCGGAAGGTTGGAAAAACTGTTTTTT

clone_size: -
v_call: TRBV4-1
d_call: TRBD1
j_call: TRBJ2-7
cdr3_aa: CASSQVRGQPYEQYF
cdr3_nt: TGCGCCAGCAGCCAAGTAAGGGGGCAGCCCTACGAGCAGTACTTC

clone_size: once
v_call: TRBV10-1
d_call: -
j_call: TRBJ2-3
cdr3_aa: CASSEFGAGADTQYF
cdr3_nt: TGCGCCAGCAGTGAGTTTGGGGCAGGGGCAGATACGCAGTATTTT

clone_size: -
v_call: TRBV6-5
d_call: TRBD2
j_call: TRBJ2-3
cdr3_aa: CATSGTSGITDTQYF
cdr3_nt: TGTGCCACCAGCGGGACTAGCGGGATTACAGATACGCAGTATTTT

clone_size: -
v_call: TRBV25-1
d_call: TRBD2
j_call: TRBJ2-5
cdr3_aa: CASRGLAGGGETQYF
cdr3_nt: TGTGCCAGCAGGGGCCTAGCGGGGGGAGGAGAGACCCAGTACTTC

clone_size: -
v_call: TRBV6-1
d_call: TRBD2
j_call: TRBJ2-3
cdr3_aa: CASDRAGVGTDTQYF
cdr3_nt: TGTGCTAGCGATCGCGCGGGGGTCGGCACAGATACGCAGTATTTT

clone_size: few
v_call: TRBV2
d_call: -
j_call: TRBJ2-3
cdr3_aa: CASRRIRGASTDTQYF
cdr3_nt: TGTGCCAGCAGAAGGATACGGGGGGCTAGCACAGATACGCAGTATTTT

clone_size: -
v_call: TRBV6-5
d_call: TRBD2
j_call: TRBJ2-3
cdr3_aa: CASSSGGGVLDTQYF
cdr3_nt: TGTGCCAGCAGTAGCGGGGGAGGGGTTTTAGATACGCAGTATTTT

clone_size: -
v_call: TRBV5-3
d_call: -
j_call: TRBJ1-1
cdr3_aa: CARSLGGPMNTEAFF
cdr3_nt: TGTGCCAGAAGCTTGGGGGGGCCTATGAACACTGAAGCTTTCTTT

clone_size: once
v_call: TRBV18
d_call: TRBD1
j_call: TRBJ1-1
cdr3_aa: CASSGDSNTEAFF
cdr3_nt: TGTGCCAGCTCCGGGGACAGTAACACTGAAGCTTTCTTT

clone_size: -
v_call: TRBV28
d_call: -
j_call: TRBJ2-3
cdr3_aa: CASRRRGSTDTQYF
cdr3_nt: TGTGCCAGCAGACGGAGGGGATCCACAGATACGCAGTATTTT

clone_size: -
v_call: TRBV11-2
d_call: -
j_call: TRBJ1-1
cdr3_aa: CASSLAGGTEAFF
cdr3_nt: TGTGCCAGCAGCTTAGCCGGGGGGACTGAAGCTTTCTTT

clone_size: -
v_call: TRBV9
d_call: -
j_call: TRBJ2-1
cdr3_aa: CASSVEERLLYNEQFF
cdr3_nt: TGTGCCAGCAGCGTAGAGGAAAGACTACTCTACAATGAGCAGTTCTTC

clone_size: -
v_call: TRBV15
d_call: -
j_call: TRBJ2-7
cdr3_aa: CATSRVGGDYEQYF
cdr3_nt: TGTGCCACCAGCAGAGTTGGAGGGGACTACGAGCAGTACTTC

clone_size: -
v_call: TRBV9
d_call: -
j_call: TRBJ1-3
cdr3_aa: CASSVAGPNSGNTIYF
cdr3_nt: TGTGCCAGCAGCGTAGCTGGGCCGAATTCTGGAAACACCATATATTTT

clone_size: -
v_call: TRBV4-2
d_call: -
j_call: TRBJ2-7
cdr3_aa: CASSPGRGPYEQYF
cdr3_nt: TGTGCCAGCAGCCCCGGCAGGGGCCCCTACGAGCAGTACTTC

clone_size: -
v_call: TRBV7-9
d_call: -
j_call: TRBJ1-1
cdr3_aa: CASSLGTGNTEAFF
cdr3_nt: TGTGCCAGTAGCTTAGGGACGGGAAACACTGAAGCTTTCTTT

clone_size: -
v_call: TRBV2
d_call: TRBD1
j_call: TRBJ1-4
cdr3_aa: CASSGQGGEKLFF
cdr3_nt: TGTGCCAGCAGTGGACAGGGGGGAGAAAAACTGTTTTTT

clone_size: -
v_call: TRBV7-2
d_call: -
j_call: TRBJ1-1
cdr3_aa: CASSLAWGAEAFF
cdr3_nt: TGTGCCAGCAGCTTAGCCTGGGGCGCTGAAGCTTTCTTT

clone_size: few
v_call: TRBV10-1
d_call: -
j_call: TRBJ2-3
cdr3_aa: CASSEWRSTDTQYF
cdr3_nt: TGCGCCAGCAGTGAGTGGAGGAGCACAGATACGCAGTATTTT

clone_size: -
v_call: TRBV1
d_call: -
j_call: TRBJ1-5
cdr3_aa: CTSSQAGGPSIQSAQHF
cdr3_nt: TGCACCAGCAGCCAAGCCGGGGGACCCTCCATCCAATCAGCCCAGCATTTT

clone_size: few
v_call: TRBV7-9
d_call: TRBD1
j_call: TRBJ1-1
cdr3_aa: CASSLGDRGWAEAFF
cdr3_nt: TGTGCCAGCAGCTTAGGGGACAGGGGATGGGCTGAAGCTTTCTTT

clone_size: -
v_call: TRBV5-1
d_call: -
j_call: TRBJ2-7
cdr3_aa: CASSLDQALPYEQYF
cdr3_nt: TGCGCCAGCAGCTTGGATCAGGCTCTTCCCTACGAGCAGTACTTC

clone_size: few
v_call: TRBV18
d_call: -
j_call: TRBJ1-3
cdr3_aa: CASSPPGQRVSGNTIYF
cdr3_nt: TGTGCCAGCTCACCCCCCGGACAGAGGGTCTCTGGAAACACCATATATTTT

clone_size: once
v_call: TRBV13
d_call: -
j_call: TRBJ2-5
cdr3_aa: CASSPQGEETQYF
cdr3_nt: TGTGCCAGCAGCCCCCAAGGGGAAGAGACCCAGTACTTC

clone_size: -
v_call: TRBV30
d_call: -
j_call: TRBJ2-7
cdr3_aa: CAWAPGAKVYEQYF
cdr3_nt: TGTGCCTGGGCCCCAGGGGCCAAGGTTTACGAGCAGTACTTC

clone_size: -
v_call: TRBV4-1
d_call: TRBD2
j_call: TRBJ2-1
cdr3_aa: CASSQGRGDSYNEQFF
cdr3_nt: TGCGCCAGCAGCCAGGGGCGGGGGGATTCCTACAATGAGCAGTTCTTC

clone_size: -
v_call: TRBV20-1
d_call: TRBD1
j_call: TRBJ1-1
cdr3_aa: CSARWGQLAFF
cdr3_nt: TGCAGTGCTAGATGGGGACAGCTGGCTTTCTTT

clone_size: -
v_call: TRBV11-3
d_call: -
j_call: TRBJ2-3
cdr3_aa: CASSLGLAFDTQYF
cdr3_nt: TGTGCCAGCAGCTTAGGGCTAGCGTTCGATACGCAGTATTTT

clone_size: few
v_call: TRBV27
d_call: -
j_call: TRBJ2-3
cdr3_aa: CASTGRGFTDTQYF
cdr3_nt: TGTGCCAGCACAGGAAGGGGATTTACAGATACGCAGTATTTT

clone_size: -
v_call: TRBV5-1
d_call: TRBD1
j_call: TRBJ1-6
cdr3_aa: CASSLGPPGTGEPPLHF
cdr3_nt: TGCGCCAGCAGCTTGGGCCCCCCCGGGACAGGGGAACCACCCCTCCACTTT

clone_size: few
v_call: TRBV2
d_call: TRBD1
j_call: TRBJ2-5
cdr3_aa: CASTTGQGGETQYF
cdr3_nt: TGTGCCAGCACCACGGGACAGGGGGGAGAGACCCAGTACTTC

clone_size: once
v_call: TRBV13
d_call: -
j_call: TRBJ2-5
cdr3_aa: CASSPSGGGHETQYF
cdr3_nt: TGTGCCAGCAGCCCGTCGGGGGGCGGCCACGAGACCCAGTACTTC

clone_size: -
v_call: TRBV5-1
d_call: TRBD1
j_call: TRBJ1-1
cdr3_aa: CASSDPGQGTEAFF
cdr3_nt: TGCGCCAGCAGCGATCCGGGACAGGGGACTGAAGCTTTCTTT